The 9 T cell receptor beta chains in this list originate from one sample, sequenced in a study of T cell responses to AZD1222 COVID-19 vaccine (dated by TCRdb to about 2021). Library construction relied on the immunoSEQ multiplex PCR assay. Sourced from immuneACCESS, this table was stored by TCRdb with only in-frame sequences that have V and J called. A share of the clones is absent; for the studies checked, an unresolved V gene accounts for under half, and the remainder has no known explanation. This sample lists around 140,000 clones; over 80% were detected once. In total, the top ten clones hold approximately 3.6% of the sample. The sample's time point, from its label and the paper: about 28 days (+/-7) after the second vaccine dose. The sequences come from peripheral blood, collected 28 days after the second AZD1222 dose. The receptors originated from an adult who received the AZD1222 COVID-19 vaccine.

V usage is TRBV12-5 and J usage is TRBJ1-1, with D unclear. CDR1 is LGHNT, CDR2 FRNRAP, per germline. Deletions cut 0 bases from V and 6 bases from J, with 20 bases between. This CDR3 has 17 amino acids. CDR3 loop: CASGLVSLGRIGAEAFF. As DNA, the CDR3 is TGTGCTAGTGGTTTGGTAAGTCTCGGCAGGATAGGAGCTGAAGCTTTCTTT.

The chain carries TRBV11-2 and TRBJ2-3; the match to TRBD2 covers 13 bases. The CDR3 sequence is 16 residues long. The V segment lost 5 bases and the J segment 2 bases; nucleotides outside the gene matches: 4. Germline V CDR1 and CDR2: SGHAT, FQNNGV. The CDR3 DNA is TGTGCCAGCAGCGTCGGGACTAGCGGGGTCACAGATACGCAGTATTTT. It yields the protein CASSVGTSGVTDTQYF.

The chain is built from TRBV10-1 and TRBJ2-3; D is unclear. Trimming took 1 base from V and 1 from J, leaving 9 bases between them. Per germline, CDR1 WNHNN and CDR2 SYGVQD (reference sequence). CDR3 length: 15 amino acids. CDR3: CASSECVSCTDTQYF. CDR3 in DNA: TGCGCCAGCAGTGAGTGTGTCTCGTGCACAGATACGCAGTATTTT.

The rearrangement links TRBV7-6 to TRBJ1-5, with D perhaps matching TRBD1 (5 bases). Germline values: CDR1 SGHVS, CDR2 FNYEAQ. This CDR3 contains 16 residues. The V end lost 1 base, the J end lost 1 base, and 11 bases lay between the germline ends. The CDR3 region is CASSLEAGASNQPQHF. DNA of the CDR3: TGTGCCAGCAGCTTAGAAGCTGGGGCCAGCAATCAGCCCCAGCATTTT.

The V call is TRBV4-3, the J call TRBJ1-2, with D perhaps TRBD1 (5 bases). The germline gives CDR1 LGHNA, CDR2 YSLEER. Trimming stripped 1 base from V and 3 bases from J, with 12 bases between. The CDR3 extends over 15 amino acids. In DNA form, the CDR3 reads TGCGCCAGCAGCCAAGGTACAGGAGAATACTATGGCTACACCTTC. Its translation: CASSQGTGEYYGYTF.

The chain carries TRBV6-4 and TRBJ1-6; 7 bases match TRBD1. V was pared by 1 base and J by 0 bases, with 6 bases of the junction left unmatched. CDR3 length: 18 residues. Germline-derived CDR1 and CDR2 are MRHNA and SNTAGT. CDR3 amino acids: CASSDFAGGSSYNSPLHF. The CDR3, as DNA: TGTGCCAGCAGTGACTTCGCAGGGGGAAGCTCCTATAATTCACCCCTCCACTTT.

The rearrangement joins TRBV5-1 to TRBJ2-7; 14 nucleotides line up with TRBD2. CDR1 SGHRS and CDR2 YFSETQ come from the germline V gene. V was pared by 3 bases and J by 2 bases, with 4 bases of the junction left unmatched. The CDR3 covers 16 residues. This CDR3 reads CASSSWTSGGTYEQYF. CDR3 DNA: TGCGCCAGCAGCTCCTGGACTAGCGGGGGGACCTACGAGCAGTACTTC.

This clone occurred once. The V call is TRBV12-5, the J call TRBJ2-3; 7 bases are a match to TRBD2. Per germline, CDR1 LGHNT and CDR2 FRNRAP. The CDR3 extends over 15 amino acids. V shed 6 bases, J shed 2 bases, and the junction held 8 bases outside the gene matches. In DNA, the CDR3 is TGTGCTAGTGGCCCCAAGCGGGACCTCACAGATACGCAGTATTTT. Amino acids: CASGPKRDLTDTQYF.

This clone was seen just once. The chain links TRBV27 to TRBJ2-3; 10 bases are a match to TRBD2. J lost 4 bases, V lost 9 bases, and 7 bases had no gene match. Germline assignment: CDR1 MNHEY and CDR2 SMNVEV (reference sequence). The CDR3 loop spans 14 amino acids. CDR3 loop: CASNSGGRADTQYF. CDR3 sequence (DNA): TGTGCCAGTAATAGCGGGGGGAGGGCAGATACGCAGTATTTT.